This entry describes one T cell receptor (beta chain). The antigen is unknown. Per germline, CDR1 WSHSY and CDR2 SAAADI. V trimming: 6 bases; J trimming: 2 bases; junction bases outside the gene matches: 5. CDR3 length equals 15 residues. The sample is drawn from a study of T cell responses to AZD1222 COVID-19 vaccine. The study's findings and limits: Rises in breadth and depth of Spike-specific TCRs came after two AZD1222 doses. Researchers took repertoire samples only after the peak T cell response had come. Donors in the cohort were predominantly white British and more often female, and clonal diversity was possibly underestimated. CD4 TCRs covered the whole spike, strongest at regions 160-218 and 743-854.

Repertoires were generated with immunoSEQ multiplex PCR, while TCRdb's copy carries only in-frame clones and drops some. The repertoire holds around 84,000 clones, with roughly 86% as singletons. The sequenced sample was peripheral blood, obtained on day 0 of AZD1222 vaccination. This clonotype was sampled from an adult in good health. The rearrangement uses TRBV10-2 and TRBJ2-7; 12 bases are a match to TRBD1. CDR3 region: CASSPGQGAAYEQYF. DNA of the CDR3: TGCGCCAGCAGCCCGGGACAGGGGGCGGCCTACGAGCAGTACTTC.